This TCR beta chain was sequenced during a study of technical replicates of blood from a handful of donors. Sequencing was performed with immunoSEQ multiplex PCR; in TCRdb, only in-frame clones are kept and a portion is missing. The profile shows around 58,000 clones, around nine tenths of them singletons. The CDR3 totals 13 residues. CDR1 and CDR2 (germline): MNHEY, SVGAGI. Trimming stripped 7 bases from V and 3 bases from J, with 10 bases between. Sequenced material: PBMCs. The V gene is TRBV6-5, the J gene TRBJ1-5, with D perhaps matching TRBD1 (5 bases). The clonotype comes from a human donor in good health. Some clones in this sample may be carry-over from other donors' samples. The CDR3 DNA follows: TGTGCCAGCAAGGCAGGGATCAATCAGCCCCAGCATTTT. Translation gives CASKAGINQPQHF.